This TCR beta chain was identified during a study of CD8+ T cells in alopecia areata. Extracted RNA was reverse transcribed, and the resulting cDNA served as sequencing template. Clones were read by immunoSEQ multiplex PCR, and TCRdb kept only the in-frame ones, dropping some. Of under 85,000 clones listed, roughly 44% are singletons. CDR3 length equals 14 residues. The germline V gene has CDR1 GTSNPN and CDR2 SVGIG (reference sequence). V was cut by 5 bases and J by 6 bases, with 17 bases left in between. Findings of the study overall: Higher clonality and more expanded CD8+ clones appeared in lesional than normal scalp.

As for this clone: As yet, its antigen is unknown.

Individuals with alopecia areata gave both lesional scalp punch biopsies and peripheral blood for collection. The source was CD8+ T cells sorted from blood, collected at week 0. This receptor was identified in a human donor with alopecia areata. The V gene is TRBV30, the J gene TRBJ2-1, with D perhaps matching TRBD2 (6 bases). The CDR3 spells CAWAPGRGANEQFF. CDR3 sequence (DNA): TGTGCCTGGGCCCCCGGGCGGGGAGCCAATGAGCAGTTCTTC.